The 13 T cell receptor beta chains reported below all come from one sample, sequenced in a study of blood T cell repertoires in COVID-19. The method was immunoSEQ multiplex PCR; TCRdb's version includes in-frame clones alone and lacks a portion of them. Of tens of thousands of clones in the sample, almost 85% are singletons; the top ten hold around 10%. The sample consisted of peripheral blood. These receptors all stem from a man between 45 and 60 years old with acute or convalescent COVID-19.

The chain combines TRBV11-3 with TRBJ2-1; D is unresolved. The germline V gene encodes CDR1 SGHNT and CDR2 YENEEA. CDR3 size: 13 residues. Trimming took off 1 base at V and 4 bases at J, with 5 bases between the two ends. As DNA, the CDR3 is TGTGCCAGCAGCTTAGCCCCATACAATGAGCAGTTCTTC. This sequence encodes CASSLAPYNEQFF.

The gene calls are TRBV6-1 and TRBJ2-5; 9 nucleotides align to TRBD1. The J segment lost 2 bases and the V segment lost 3 bases, leaving 4 bases of the junction unmatched. Germline V lookup: CDR1 MNHNS, CDR2 SASEGT. The CDR3 has 15 residues. Here the CDR3 DNA reads TGTGCCAGCAGTGATCCGGGACAGGGTCAAGAGACCCAGTACTTC. Protein sequence: CASSDPGQGQETQYF.

V gene TRBV3-1 (or the pseudogene TRBV3-2) combines with J gene TRBJ1-4; 7 nucleotides agree with TRBD1. The CDR3 totals 16 residues. V dropped 3 bases and J dropped 4; count of bases not matched to a gene: 8. Germline V gene lookup returns CDR1 LGHDT and CDR2 YNNKEL (reference sequence). The CDR3 protein is CASSQARQGYNEKLFF. CDR3 in DNA: TGTGCCAGCAGCCAGGCTCGACAGGGTTATAATGAAAAACTGTTTTTT.

This clone came up once. J is TRBJ2-2 and V is TRBV12-5; 7 bases fit TRBD1. V shed 7 bases and J 2 bases; nucleotides not matched to a gene: 10. Germline CDR1 reads LGHNT; CDR2 reads FRNRAP. The CDR3 length is 16 residues. The CDR3 DNA reads as TGTGCTAGTGCCAACCGACAGGGTAAAAACACCGGGGAGCTGTTTTTT. Translated, it gives CASANRQGKNTGELFF.

The gene calls are TRBV6-4 and TRBJ1-2; 9 positions agree with TRBD1. The V gene's germline CDR1 is MRHNA and CDR2 SNTAGT. The CDR3 totals 15 residues. V dropped 5 bases and J dropped 4; count of bases not matched to a gene: 8. The CDR3 sequence: CASSRGTGQGYGYTF. The CDR3 nucleotides read TGTGCCAGCAGTCGGGGGACAGGGCAGGGCTATGGCTACACCTTC.

The rearrangement links TRBV20-1 to TRBJ2-7, with a tentative D call TRBD1 (8 bases). Germline V lookup: CDR1 DFQATT, CDR2 SNEGSKA (reference sequence). The CDR3 covers 11 residues. Trimming cost V 6 bases and J 9 bases, with 15 bases left between them. For the CDR3, the DNA is TGCAGTGCCCCGACAGGGGAGGGGCAGTACTTC. Residues: CSAPTGEGQYF.

CDR3 in DNA: TGTGCCAGCAGTTACTCGGCAGGATCCTATCAGCCCCAGCATTTT. Translating it yields CASSYSAGSYQPQHF. This chain uses TRBV6-5 with TRBJ1-5; D gene unclear. This CDR3 comprises 15 residues. Germline V CDR1 and CDR2: MNHEY, SVGAGI. Trimming removed 0 bases at V and 5 bases at J, with 11 bases between.

The rearrangement joins TRBV6-5 to TRBJ1-1; no reliable D call. Germline V lookup: CDR1 MNHEY, CDR2 SVGAGI. V lost 0 bases, J lost 5 bases, and 16 bases lay in between. The length of the CDR3 is 16 residues. The CDR3 is CASSYSPPSGGTEAFF. The CDR3 DNA reads TGTGCCAGCAGTTACTCGCCCCCGTCCGGCGGGACTGAAGCTTTCTTT.

The rearrangement joins TRBV6-2 or TRBV6-3 to TRBJ1-2; D remains unclear. Germline CDR1 MNHEY, CDR2 SVGEGT. The CDR3 runs to 14 residues. V dropped 4 bases and J dropped 0 bases, with 9 bases sitting between them. DNA for the CDR3: TGTGCCAGCAGTTGGGCCTCAACTAACTATGGCTACACCTTC. Protein product: CASSWASTNYGYTF.

J is TRBJ2-7 and V is TRBV28, with D maybe TRBD1 (6 bases). Germline assignment: CDR1 MDHEN and CDR2 SYDVKM. The CDR3 runs 15 residues. Deletions cut 7 bases from V and 3 bases from J, with 19 bases between. Here the CDR3 DNA reads TGTGCCAGCAACCCCTCGGGGACATTGGTCTACGAGCAGTACTTC. Translation gives CASNPSGTLVYEQYF.

The V and J genes are TRBV6-5 and TRBJ1-2, with D perhaps matching TRBD1 (5 bases). The CDR3 covers 14 residues. V lost 7 bases and J 8 bases, leaving 20 bases between the germline ends. Germline V CDR1 and CDR2: MNHEY, SVGAGI. In DNA, the CDR3 is TGTGCCAGCAAACAGTCTGGGGCGGCGAGCGGCTACACCTTC. Its protein product is CASKQSGAASGYTF.

The rearrangement joins TRBV6-6 to TRBJ2-7; 8 bases match TRBD1. The CDR3 sequence is 14 residues long. Germline V lookup: CDR1 MNHNY, CDR2 SVGAGI (reference sequence). Germline trimming cut 7 bases from V and 3 bases from J; bases unmatched to any gene: 8. The CDR3 sequence is CASTRQGRDYEQYF. CDR3 bases: TGTGCCAGCACACGACAGGGGAGAGACTACGAGCAGTACTTC.

The chain combines TRBV19 with TRBJ1-2; TRBD1 matches 8 bases. CDR3 length: 13 residues. Germline CDR1 reads LNHDA; CDR2 reads SQIVND (reference sequence). Trimming removed 9 bases from V and 7 bases from J; junction bases left unmatched: 10. The CDR3 nucleotides read TGTGCCAGCTCCTACCCAGGGGGCACTGGCTACACCTTC. This encodes CASSYPGGTGYTF. The variable domain in full, completed from reference TRBV19 and TRBJ1-2, reads DGGITQSPKYLFRKEGQNVTLSCEQNLNHDAMYWYRQDPGQGLRLIYYSQIVNDFQKGDIAEGYSVSREKKESFPLTVTSAQKNPTAFYLCASSYPGGTGYTFGSGTRLTVV.